A single sample is the source of the 2 T cell receptor beta chains below, sequenced in a study of cytomegalovirus exposure and HLA in healthy donors listed by TCRdb under 2017. Library method: the immunoSEQ multiplex PCR assay. For the multiplex PCR, a mixture combining 60 forward primers for TCR Vbeta segments and 13 reverse primers for TCR Jbeta segments was used. Sourced from immuneACCESS, this table was stored by TCRdb with only in-frame sequences that have V and J called. A share of the clones is absent; for the studies checked, an unresolved V gene accounts for under half, and the remainder has no known explanation. In this sample the table shows roughly 150,000 clones, roughly four fifths of which occur a single time. 8% to 10% of the sample lies in the top ten. The sequencing input was PBMCs. Receptor source: a male donor in good health and CMV-seropositive.

The chain is built from TRBV18 and TRBJ1-4; possible D gene TRBD1, 6 bases. This CDR3 is 15 amino acids long. Germline-derived CDR1 and CDR2 are KGHSH and LQKENI. V was cut by 1 base and J by 6 bases, with 12 bases left in between. CDR3 loop: CASSPRDQGHEKLFF. In nucleotides, the CDR3 is TGTGCCAGCTCACCACGAGACCAGGGGCATGAAAAACTGTTTTTT.

The chain has TRBV25-1 and TRBJ2-1; TRBD2 matches 16 bases. The CDR3 extends over 18 amino acids. CDR1 and CDR2 (germline): MGHDK, SYGVNS. V lost 0 bases and J lost 4; bases outside the gene matches: 3. In DNA, the CDR3 is TGTGCCAGCAGTGAATACGGGACTAGCGGGAGGGGGTACAATGAGCAGTTCTTC. Translation: CASSEYGTSGRGYNEQFF. The full variable domain, with the rest looked up from reference TRBV25-1 and TRBJ2-1, is EADIYQTPRYLVIGTGKKITLECSQTMGHDKMYWYQQDPGMELHLIHYSYGVNSTEKGDLSSESTVSRIRTEHFPLTLESARPSHTSQYLCASSEYGTSGRGYNEQFFGPGTRLTVL.